A single sample is the source of the 23 T cell receptor beta chains below, sequenced in a study of pediatric ulcerative colitis. The assay was immunoSEQ multiplex PCR, and TCRdb's table has in-frame clones only and misses some. This sample has 55,000 to 75,000 clones, with about nine tenths found just once. Material for sequencing was blood. These receptor sequences come from a boy aged 10-17 years with severe ulcerative colitis.

The V and J genes are TRBV18 and TRBJ2-7, with D hard to call. CDR1 and CDR2 (germline): KGHSH, LQKENI. The V gene lost 1 base and the J gene lost 1 base, with 5 bases spanning the gap. The CDR3 is made up of 13 amino acids. CDR3 amino acids: CASSPQRSYEQYF. CDR3 DNA: TGTGCCAGCTCACCACAACGGTCCTACGAGCAGTACTTC.

V and J are TRBV9 and TRBJ1-2; 9 nucleotides align to TRBD1. The V and J ends lost 0 bases and 6 bases, in that order; junction bases with no gene match: 9. The CDR3 spans 16 residues. Germline V gives CDR1 SGDLS, CDR2 YYNGEE. CDR3 residues: CASSVVSGQGSHGYTF. CDR3 sequence (DNA): TGTGCCAGCAGCGTAGTATCCGGACAGGGGTCTCATGGCTACACCTTC.

The chain links TRBV9 to TRBJ2-3; maybe TRBD2 (6 bases). The CDR3 sequence is 16 residues long. The V end was cut by 0 bases, the J end by 4 bases, with 15 bases between. Germline V gene sequence: CDR1 SGDLS, CDR2 YYNGEE. The CDR3 sequence: CASSVDGGGEADTQYF. The CDR3 coding sequence is TGTGCCAGCAGCGTAGATGGGGGAGGAGAAGCAGATACGCAGTATTTT. Using reference TRBV9 and TRBJ2-3 for the parts outside the CDR3, the full variable domain is DSGVTQTPKHLITATGQRVTLRCSPRSGDLSVYWYQQSLDQGLQFLIQYYNGEERAKGNILERFSAQQFPDLHSELNLSSLELGDSALYFCASSVDGGGEADTQYFGPGTRLTVL.

This clone was seen a handful of times. This chain joins TRBV4-1 and TRBJ1-5; the D gene is possibly TRBD1 (5 bases). The V end was cut by 0 bases, the J end by 0 bases, with 9 bases between. From germline, CDR1 is MGHRA and CDR2 YSYEKL. The CDR3 is 16 amino acids. In nucleotides, the CDR3 is TGCGCCAGCAGCCAAGAATCTCAGGGTAGCAATCAGCCCCAGCATTTT. Translating gives CASSQESQGSNQPQHF.

The V and J genes are TRBV19 and TRBJ2-7, with D unclear. Germline V gives CDR1 LNHDA, CDR2 SQIVND (reference sequence). V was shortened by 3 bases and J by 0 bases, with 9 bases between the two germline ends. The CDR3 spans 14 residues. In DNA form, the CDR3 reads TGTGCCAGTAGTATCGATTGGAGCTCCTACGAGCAGTACTTC. Its protein product is CASSIDWSSYEQYF. Together with reference TRBV19 and TRBJ2-7, the CDR3 gives the full variable domain: DGGITQSPKYLFRKEGQNVTLSCEQNLNHDAMYWYRQDPGQGLRLIYYSQIVNDFQKGDIAEGYSVSREKKESFPLTVTSAQKNPTAFYLCASSIDWSSYEQYFGPGTRLTVT.

The rearrangement uses TRBV18 and TRBJ1-5; D possibly corresponds to TRBD1 (5 bases). This CDR3 region has 15 residues. The germline V gene encodes CDR1 KGHSH and CDR2 LQKENI. V dropped 2 bases and J dropped 4 bases, with 12 bases sitting between them. The CDR3 coding sequence is TGTGCCAGCTCACCAGAAAGCCCAGGGAATCAGCCCCAGCATTTT. Protein: CASSPESPGNQPQHF.

The chain employs TRBV11-3 and TRBJ2-5, with D perhaps TRBD2 (5 bases). V lost 5 bases, J lost 7 bases, and 14 bases lay in between. Germline assignment: CDR1 SGHNT and CDR2 YENEEA. The CDR3 is 13 amino acids. This CDR3 is CASSLNPEGTQYF. The CDR3, as DNA: TGTGCCAGCAGCCTAAATCCCGAGGGGACCCAGTACTTC.

V and J are TRBV5-1 and TRBJ1-4; D unclear. CDR3 length: 14 amino acids. Trimming cost V 4 bases and J 5 bases, with 12 bases left between them. CDR1 and CDR2 (germline): SGHRS, YFSETQ. CDR3 region: CASSLEDLNEKLFF. The CDR3 DNA follows: TGCGCCAGCAGCCTGGAGGACCTCAATGAAAAACTGTTTTTT.

V gene TRBV10-2 combines with J gene TRBJ2-7, with 11 positions matching TRBD1. Germline assignment: CDR1 WSHSY and CDR2 SAAADI. Unmatched junction bases numbered 6, after V lost 0 bases and J lost 2 bases. This CDR3 comprises 17 residues. The CDR3 loop reads CASSESKPGQGAYEQYF. The DNA for the CDR3 is TGCGCCAGCAGTGAGTCCAAACCGGGACAGGGGGCCTACGAGCAGTACTTC.

The chain links TRBV29-1 to TRBJ1-1; D is uncertain. V was trimmed by 6 bases and J by 4 bases, leaving 15 bases between them. There are 13 residues in the CDR3. The germline V gene has CDR1 SQVTM and CDR2 ANQGSEA. CDR3 region: CSVSGPVGTEAFF. CDR3 DNA: TGCAGCGTCTCGGGCCCGGTGGGCACTGAAGCTTTCTTT.

The V and J genes are TRBV18 and TRBJ1-5; D uncertain. The CDR3 covers 14 residues. In germline, CDR1 is KGHSH, CDR2 LQKENI. V lost 5 bases to trimming and J lost 0 bases, with 8 bases between them. For the CDR3, the DNA is TGTGCCAGCTCAACAGATCCTAGCAATCAGCCCCAGCATTTT. Its translation is CASSTDPSNQPQHF.

The CDR3 DNA reads as TGCGCCAGCAGCGTGCGGGGCGAAGGAGAAAAACTGTTTTTT. Encoded protein: CASSVRGEGEKLFF. The chain joins TRBV5-1 to TRBJ1-4; possible D gene TRBD1, 5 bases. CDR1 and CDR2 (germline): SGHRS, YFSETQ. V lost 4 bases and J lost 8, with 15 bases in between. The CDR3 is made up of 14 amino acids. Together with reference TRBV5-1 and TRBJ1-4, the CDR3 gives the full variable domain: KAGVTQTPRYLIKTRGQQVTLSCSPISGHRSVSWYQQTPGQGLQFLFEYFSETQRNKGNFPGRFSGRQFSNSRSEMNVSTLELGDSALYLCASSVRGEGEKLFFGSGTQLSVL.

This chain connects TRBV19 to TRBJ1-3; 8 bases line up with TRBD1. From germline, CDR1 is LNHDA and CDR2 SQIVND (reference sequence). This CDR3 is built from 17 residues. After removal of 1 base from V and 0 bases from J, the junction contained 5 bases not matched to a gene. The CDR3 DNA sequence: TGTGCCAGTAGTATAGTTGGGACAGGCTACTCTGGAAACACCATATATTTT. It translates to CASSIVGTGYSGNTIYF.

The V and J genes are TRBV6-1 and TRBJ2-5; D remains unclear. With 5 bases removed from V and 5 bases from J, the gap between germline ends came to 15 bases. Germline lookup yields CDR1 MNHNS and CDR2 SASEGT. The CDR3 has 14 residues. The CDR3 DNA reads as TGTGCCAGCAGTCCCCCGGACGTTGGCGAGACCCAGTACTTC. Translation: CASSPPDVGETQYF.

The chain links TRBV9 to TRBJ2-6; 9 bases align to TRBD1. The CDR3 consists of 20 residues. The V gene end was trimmed by 4 bases and the J gene end by 1 base; junction bases not matched to a gene: 15. CDR1 SGDLS and CDR2 YYNGEE come from the germline V gene. For the CDR3, the DNA is TGTGCCAGCAGCCCCGGATCCGGGACAGGGCGTTTTTCTGGGGCCAACGTCCTGACTTTC. Encoded protein: CASSPGSGTGRFSGANVLTF.

The chain links TRBV21-1 to TRBJ1-4; the table names TRBD1, a call not compared with the DNA. TRBV21-1 is termed a pseudogene. The CDR3 length is 17 residues. The DNA for the CDR3 is TGTGCCAGCAGCCCCAAGGGGGTCGGGACAGGGTGGGAAAAACTGTTTTTT. This translates into CASSPKGVGTGWEKLFF.

The rearrangement joins TRBV30 to TRBJ1-1; no clear D. The CDR3 length is 14 residues. Germline V CDR1 and CDR2: GTSNPN, SVGIG (reference sequence). Trimming shortened V by 3 bases and J by 1 base, and 12 bases separated the two germline ends. The CDR3 DNA reads TGTGCCTGGAGCAAAACAAGAGGGAACACTGAAGCTTTCTTT. Its translation is CAWSKTRGNTEAFF.

The genes are TRBV30 and TRBJ1-4, with D unresolved. Trimming cost V 4 bases and J 7 bases, with 13 bases left between them. The CDR3 is 13 residues long. The germline gives CDR1 GTSNPN, CDR2 SVGIG (reference sequence). The CDR3 DNA sequence: TGTGCCTGGACCCTGTCCACAGCTGAAAAACTGTTTTTT. Protein sequence: CAWTLSTAEKLFF.

The J gene is TRBJ1-1, the V gene TRBV29-1; perhaps TRBD1 as D (6 bases). Looked up from germline, CDR1 is SQVTM and CDR2 is ANQGSEA. V gave up 6 bases and J gave up 3 bases, with 14 bases separating them. The CDR3 length is 13 residues. The CDR3 is CSVGRGEDTEAFF. CDR3 DNA sequence: TGCAGCGTGGGCAGGGGAGAGGACACTGAAGCTTTCTTT.

The rearrangement joins TRBV5-1 to TRBJ2-5; D might be TRBD1 (5 bases). CDR1 and CDR2 from the germline V gene are SGHRS and YFSETQ. Trimming took 2 bases from V and 5 from J, leaving 16 bases between them. This CDR3 has 15 amino acids. The CDR3 DNA reads as TGCGCCAGCAGCTTCTATGGGGCCCCGGGCGAGACCCAGTACTTC. Its translation is CASSFYGAPGETQYF.

This chain connects TRBV29-1 to TRBJ1-5; D is unresolved. CDR3 size: 14 residues. V was trimmed by 5 bases and J by 1 base, leaving 12 bases between them. CDR1 SQVTM and CDR2 ANQGSEA come from the germline V gene. The DNA of the CDR3 is TGCAGCGTTATGGGATTGGGAAGCAATCAGCCCCAGCATTTT. It codes for CSVMGLGSNQPQHF.

The V gene is TRBV5-1, the J gene TRBJ2-7; D is possibly TRBD2 (6 bases). Germline V gene sequence: CDR1 SGHRS, CDR2 YFSETQ. The V and J ends lost 0 bases and 0 bases respectively, with 10 bases between them. CDR3 length: 15 amino acids. The CDR3 DNA follows: TGCGCCAGCAGCTTGGGTGGAGGGGCCTCCTACGAGCAGTACTTC. Encoded protein: CASSLGGGASYEQYF. Full variable domain (remainder filled in from reference TRBV5-1 and TRBJ2-7): KAGVTQTPRYLIKTRGQQVTLSCSPISGHRSVSWYQQTPGQGLQFLFEYFSETQRNKGNFPGRFSGRQFSNSRSEMNVSTLELGDSALYLCASSLGGGASYEQYFGPGTRLTVT.

The rearrangement links TRBV6-1 to TRBJ2-7; TRBD2 matches 10 bases. This CDR3 contains 15 residues. The germline V gene has CDR1 MNHNS and CDR2 SASEGT. V lost 2 bases, J lost 3 bases, and 4 bases stayed unmatched. In DNA, the CDR3 is TGTGCCAGCAGTGAACCTATAGCGGGAGGCTACGAGCAGTACTTC. This codes for CASSEPIAGGYEQYF.